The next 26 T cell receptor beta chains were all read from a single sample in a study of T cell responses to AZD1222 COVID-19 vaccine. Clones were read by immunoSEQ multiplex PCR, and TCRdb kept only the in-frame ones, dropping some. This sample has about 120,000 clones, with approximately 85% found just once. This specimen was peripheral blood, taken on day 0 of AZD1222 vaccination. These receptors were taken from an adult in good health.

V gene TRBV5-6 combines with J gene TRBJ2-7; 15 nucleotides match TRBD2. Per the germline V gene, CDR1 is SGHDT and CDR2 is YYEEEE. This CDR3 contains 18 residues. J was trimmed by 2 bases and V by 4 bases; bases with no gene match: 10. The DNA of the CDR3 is TGTGCCAGCAGCCCCGGACTAGCGGGGGGGCGTGGCGCCTACGAGCAGTACTTC. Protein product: CASSPGLAGGRGAYEQYF.

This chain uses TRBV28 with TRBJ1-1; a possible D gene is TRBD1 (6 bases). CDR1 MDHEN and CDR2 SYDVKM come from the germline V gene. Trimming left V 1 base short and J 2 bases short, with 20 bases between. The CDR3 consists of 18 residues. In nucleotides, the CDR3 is TGTGCCAGCAGTTTATTCCGTTGGGGGGGCCGGGGCAACACTGAAGCTTTCTTT. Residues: CASSLFRWGGRGNTEAFF.

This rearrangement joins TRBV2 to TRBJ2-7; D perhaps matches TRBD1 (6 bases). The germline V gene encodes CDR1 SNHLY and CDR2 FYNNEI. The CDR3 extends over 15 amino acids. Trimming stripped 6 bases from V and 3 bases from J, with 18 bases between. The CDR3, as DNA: TGTGCCAGCAGGCCCCCCCGGGACACGAGCTACGAGCAGTACTTC. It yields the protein CASRPPRDTSYEQYF.

Written as DNA, the CDR3 is TGTGCCAGCAGCCCCCGTGGGGGCGGCTACGAGCAGTACTTC. Its protein is CASSPRGGGYEQYF. The chain links TRBV11-3 to TRBJ2-7; TRBD1 might be the D (6 bases). The CDR3 is 14 residues long. The V gene lost 5 bases and the J gene lost 3 bases, with 14 bases spanning the gap. Germline lookup yields CDR1 SGHNT and CDR2 YENEEA.

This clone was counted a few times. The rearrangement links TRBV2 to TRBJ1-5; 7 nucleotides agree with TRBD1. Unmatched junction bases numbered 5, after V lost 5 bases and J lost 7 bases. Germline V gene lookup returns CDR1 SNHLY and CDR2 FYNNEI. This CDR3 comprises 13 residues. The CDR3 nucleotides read TGTGCCAGCAGTATTGACAGGGTCCAGCCCCAGCATTTT. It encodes CASSIDRVQPQHF.

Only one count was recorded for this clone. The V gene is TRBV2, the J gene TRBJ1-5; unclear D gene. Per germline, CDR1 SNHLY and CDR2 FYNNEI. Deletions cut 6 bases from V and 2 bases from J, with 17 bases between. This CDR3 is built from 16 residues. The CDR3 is CASRAGRDSGNQPQHF. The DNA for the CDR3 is TGTGCCAGCAGAGCGGGGAGGGATTCCGGCAATCAGCCCCAGCATTTT.

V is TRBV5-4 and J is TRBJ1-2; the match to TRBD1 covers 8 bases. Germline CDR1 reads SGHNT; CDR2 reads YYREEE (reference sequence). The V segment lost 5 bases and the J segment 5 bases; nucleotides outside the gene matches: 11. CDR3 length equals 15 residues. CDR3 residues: CASSPAGGASYGYTF. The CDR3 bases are TGTGCCAGCAGTCCGGCAGGGGGCGCTTCGTATGGCTACACCTTC.

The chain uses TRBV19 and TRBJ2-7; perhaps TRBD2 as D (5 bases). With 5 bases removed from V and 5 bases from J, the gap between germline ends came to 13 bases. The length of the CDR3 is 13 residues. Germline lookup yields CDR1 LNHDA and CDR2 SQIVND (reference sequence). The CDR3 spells CASSPRTRDEQYF. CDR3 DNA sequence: TGTGCCAGTAGTCCGAGGACGAGGGACGAGCAGTACTTC. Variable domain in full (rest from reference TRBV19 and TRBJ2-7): DGGITQSPKYLFRKEGQNVTLSCEQNLNHDAMYWYRQDPGQGLRLIYYSQIVNDFQKGDIAEGYSVSREKKESFPLTVTSAQKNPTAFYLCASSPRTRDEQYFGPGTRLTVT.

The DNA of the CDR3 is TGTGCTAGTGGCCTCCAGACAGGGGAGGTTATGGATACGCAGTATTTT. Amino acid sequence: CASGLQTGEVMDTQYF. The gene calls are TRBV12-5 and TRBJ2-3; 8 bases fit TRBD1. J gave up 6 bases and V 6 bases, and 14 bases lay outside the gene matches. Germline V CDR1 and CDR2: LGHNT, FRNRAP. This CDR3 comprises 16 residues.

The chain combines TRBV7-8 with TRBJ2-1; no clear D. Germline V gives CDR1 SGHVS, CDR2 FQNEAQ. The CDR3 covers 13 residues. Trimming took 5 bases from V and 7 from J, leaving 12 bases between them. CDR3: CASSLRVSNEQFF. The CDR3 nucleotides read TGTGCCAGCAGCCTGCGTGTGTCTAATGAGCAGTTCTTC.

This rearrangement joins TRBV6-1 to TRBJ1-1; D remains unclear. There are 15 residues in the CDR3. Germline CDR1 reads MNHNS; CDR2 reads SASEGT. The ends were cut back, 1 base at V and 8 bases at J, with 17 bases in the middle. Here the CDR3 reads CASSEGWLEAYEAFF. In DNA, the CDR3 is TGTGCCAGCAGTGAAGGTTGGCTAGAGGCTTACGAAGCTTTCTTT.

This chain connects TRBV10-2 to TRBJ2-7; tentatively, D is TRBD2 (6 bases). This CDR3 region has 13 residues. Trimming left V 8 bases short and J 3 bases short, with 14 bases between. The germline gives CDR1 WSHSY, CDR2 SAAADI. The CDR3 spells CASVRTMIYEQYF. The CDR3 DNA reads TGCGCCAGCGTCCGGACTATGATCTACGAGCAGTACTTC.

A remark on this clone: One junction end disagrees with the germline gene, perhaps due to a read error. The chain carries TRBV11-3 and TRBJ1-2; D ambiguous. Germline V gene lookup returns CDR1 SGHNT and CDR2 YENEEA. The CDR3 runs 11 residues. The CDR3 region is CASRLGGSYTF. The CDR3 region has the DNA TGTGCCAGCAGATTAGGAGGGAGCTACACCTTC.

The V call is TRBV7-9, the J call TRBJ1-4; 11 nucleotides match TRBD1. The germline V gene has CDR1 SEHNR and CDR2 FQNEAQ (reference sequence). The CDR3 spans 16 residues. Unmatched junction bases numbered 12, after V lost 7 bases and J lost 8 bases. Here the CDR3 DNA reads TGTGCCAGCACCAGAACAGGAGGGACAGGGGGAGAAAAACTGTTTTTT. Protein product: CASTRTGGTGGEKLFF.

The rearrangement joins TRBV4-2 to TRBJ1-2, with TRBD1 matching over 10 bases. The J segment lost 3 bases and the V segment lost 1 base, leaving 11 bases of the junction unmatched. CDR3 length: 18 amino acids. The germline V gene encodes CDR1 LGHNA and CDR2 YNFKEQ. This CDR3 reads CASSQATTGGPGYYGYTF. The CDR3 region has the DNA TGTGCCAGCAGCCAAGCGACGACAGGGGGCCCGGGTTACTATGGCTACACCTTC.

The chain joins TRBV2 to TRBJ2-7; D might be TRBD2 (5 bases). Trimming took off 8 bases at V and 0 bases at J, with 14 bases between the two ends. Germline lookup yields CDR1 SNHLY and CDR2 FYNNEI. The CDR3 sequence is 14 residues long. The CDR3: CASQNGMLSYEQYF. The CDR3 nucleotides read TGTGCCAGCCAGAACGGGATGCTCTCCTACGAGCAGTACTTC.

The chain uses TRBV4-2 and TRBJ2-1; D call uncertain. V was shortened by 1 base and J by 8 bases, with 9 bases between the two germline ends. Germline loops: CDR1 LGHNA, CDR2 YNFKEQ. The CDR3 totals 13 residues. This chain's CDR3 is CASSQGPWDEQFF. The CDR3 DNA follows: TGTGCCAGCAGCCAAGGGCCCTGGGATGAGCAGTTCTTC.

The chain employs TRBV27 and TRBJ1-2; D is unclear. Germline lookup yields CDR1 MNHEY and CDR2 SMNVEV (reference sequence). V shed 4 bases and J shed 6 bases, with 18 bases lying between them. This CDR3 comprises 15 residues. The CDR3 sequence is CASSSPTSSPNGYTF. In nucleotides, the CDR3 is TGTGCCAGCAGTTCCCCGACATCCTCCCCGAATGGCTACACCTTC.

CDR3 nucleotide sequence: TGTGCCAGTGTTCAGGGGGCCGCTTTCGATGAGCAGTTCTTC. It encodes CASVQGAAFDEQFF. V and J are TRBV6-5 and TRBJ2-1; 8 positions agree with TRBD1. CDR1 and CDR2 from the germline V gene are MNHEY and SVGAGI. The CDR3 length is 14 residues. The junction had 12 bases not matched to a gene; V was cut back by 9 bases and J by 8 bases.

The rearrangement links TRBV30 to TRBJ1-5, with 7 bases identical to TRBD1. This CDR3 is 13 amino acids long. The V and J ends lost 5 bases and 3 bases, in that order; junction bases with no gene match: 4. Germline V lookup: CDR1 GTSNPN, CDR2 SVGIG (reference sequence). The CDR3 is CAWDQGVNQPQHF. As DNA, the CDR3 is TGTGCCTGGGACCAGGGGGTCAATCAGCCCCAGCATTTT.

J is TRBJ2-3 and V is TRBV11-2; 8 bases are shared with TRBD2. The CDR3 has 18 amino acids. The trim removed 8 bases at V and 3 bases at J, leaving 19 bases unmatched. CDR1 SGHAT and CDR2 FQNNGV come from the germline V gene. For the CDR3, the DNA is TGTGCCAGCCGCTCTTCGAAGGGGCGCAGACTAGCGACAGATACGCAGTATTTT. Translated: CASRSSKGRRLATDTQYF.

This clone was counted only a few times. Here the CDR3 DNA reads TGTGCCAGTCGCGGGGATGGGGGGACAACTGCAACTAATGAAAAACTGTTTTTT. It codes for CASRGDGGTTATNEKLFF. This chain joins TRBV19 and TRBJ1-4; D perhaps matches TRBD1 (6 bases). The CDR3 runs to 18 residues. Trimming removed 8 bases from V and 0 bases from J, with 22 bases in between. The germline gives CDR1 LNHDA, CDR2 SQIVND (reference sequence). The variable domain in full, with the rest retrieved from reference TRBV19 and TRBJ1-4, is DGGITQSPKYLFRKEGQNVTLSCEQNLNHDAMYWYRQDPGQGLRLIYYSQIVNDFQKGDIAEGYSVSREKKESFPLTVTSAQKNPTAFYLCASRGDGGTTATNEKLFFGSGTQLSVL.

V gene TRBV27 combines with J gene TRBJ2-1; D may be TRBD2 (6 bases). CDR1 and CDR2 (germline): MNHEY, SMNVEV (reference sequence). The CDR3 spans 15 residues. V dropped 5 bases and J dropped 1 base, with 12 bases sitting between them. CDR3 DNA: TGTGCCAGCAGTCCCAGGAGGGATTCCTACAATGAGCAGTTCTTC. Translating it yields CASSPRRDSYNEQFF.

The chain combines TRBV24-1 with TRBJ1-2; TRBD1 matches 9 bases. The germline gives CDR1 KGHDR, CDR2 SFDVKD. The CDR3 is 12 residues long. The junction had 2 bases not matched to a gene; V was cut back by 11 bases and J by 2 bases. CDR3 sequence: CAIGTGNYGYTF. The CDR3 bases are TGTGCCATCGGGACAGGGAACTATGGCTACACCTTC.

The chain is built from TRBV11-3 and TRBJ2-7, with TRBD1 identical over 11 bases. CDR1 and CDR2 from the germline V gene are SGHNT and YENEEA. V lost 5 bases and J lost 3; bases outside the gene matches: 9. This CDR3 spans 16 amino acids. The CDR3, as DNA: TGTGCCAGCAGCGCGGGCGGACAGGGGGCGGTCTACGAGCAGTACTTC. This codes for CASSAGGQGAVYEQYF. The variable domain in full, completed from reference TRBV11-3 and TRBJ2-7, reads EAGVVQSPRYKIIEKKQPVAFWCNPISGHNTLYWYLQNLGQGPELLIRYENEEAVDDSQLPKDRFSAERLKGVDSTLKIQPAELGDSAVYLCASSAGGQGAVYEQYFGPGTRLTVT.

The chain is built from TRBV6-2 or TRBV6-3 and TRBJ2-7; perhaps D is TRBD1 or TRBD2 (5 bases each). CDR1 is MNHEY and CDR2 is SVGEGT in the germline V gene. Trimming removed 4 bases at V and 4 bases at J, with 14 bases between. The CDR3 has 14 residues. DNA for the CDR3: TGTGCCAGCAGTTTGGCCGGGGCCCTTTACGAGCAGTACTTC. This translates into CASSLAGALYEQYF.